The 19 T cell receptor beta chains below were found in one sample sequenced in a study of T cells in Graves' hyperthyroidism and ophthalmopathy. Amplified TCR beta CDR3 regions came from RNA transcripts. RT-PCR in the first round (using the HTBI primer set) targeted the TCR CDR3. TCRdb called the multiplex PCR reads again in MiXCR, with one record for every CDR3 protein. The table has a few hundred thousand distinct CDR3 sequences, 14% to 15% seen once; the top ten hold roughly 33%. The specimen was blood. Receptor source: a woman between 25 and 40 years old with Graves' hyperthyroidism.

The chain combines TRBV9 with TRBJ1-2, with a weak D call TRBD1 (5 bases). The CDR3 is 14 residues long. Per germline, CDR1 SGDLS and CDR2 YYNGEE. The V end lost 3 bases, the J end lost 2 bases, and 11 bases lay between the germline ends. CDR3 bases: TGTGCCAGCAGCGCCTTGAGACAGAACTATGGCTACACCTTC. Its protein product is CASSALRQNYGYTF.

CDR3: CASSADRNKETQYF. The CDR3 DNA follows: TGTGCCAGCAGCGCTGACAGGAACAAAGAGACCCAGTACTTC. The genes are TRBV9 and TRBJ2-5; weak D call: TRBD1 (6 bases). The CDR3 loop spans 14 amino acids. V shed 3 bases and J shed 3 bases, with 12 bases lying between them. Germline V CDR1 and CDR2: SGDLS, YYNGEE.

This clonotype was observed at least ten times. This chain uses TRBV28 with TRBJ2-5, with D unclear. V was clipped by 4 bases and J by 5 bases, with 17 bases between them. CDR1 and CDR2 from the germline V gene are MDHEN and SYDVKM. The CDR3 is 15 residues long. Written as DNA, the CDR3 is TGTGCCAGCAGTTCCGGCCCTACCGGCCGTGAGACCCAGTACTTC. Encoded protein: CASSSGPTGRETQYF.

This clonotype was seen ten or more times. The chain is built from TRBV18 and TRBJ2-7; possibly TRBD1 or TRBD2 for D (5 bases each). V was shortened by 2 bases and J by 2 bases, with 13 bases between the two germline ends. CDR1 is KGHSH, CDR2 LQKENI, per germline. The CDR3 covers 15 residues. The CDR3 here is CASSPGGHPTYEQYF. CDR3 nucleotides: TGTGCCAGCTCACCAGGGGGTCACCCAACCTACGAGCAGTACTTC.

This clonotype was detected ten times or more. V gene TRBV5-1 combines with J gene TRBJ2-2, with D perhaps being TRBD1 or TRBD2 (5 bases each). V gave up 5 bases and J gave up 7 bases, with 18 bases separating them. The germline V gene encodes CDR1 SGHRS and CDR2 YFSETQ. The CDR3 totals 15 residues. The CDR3 DNA sequence: TGCGCCAGCAGACCTGGGGCAGGGAGCGGCGGGGAGCTGTTTTTT. Protein product: CASRPGAGSGGELFF. The whole variable domain, filled in from reference TRBV5-1 and TRBJ2-2, reads KAGVTQTPRYLIKTRGQQVTLSCSPISGHRSVSWYQQTPGQGLQFLFEYFSETQRNKGNFPGRFSGRQFSNSRSEMNVSTLELGDSALYLCASRPGAGSGGELFFGEGSRLTVL.

The CDR3 bases are TGTGCCAGCAGCTTTAGCAGGGGTGGCGGGGAGCTGTTTTTT. Translated, it gives CASSFSRGGGELFF. V is TRBV7-3 and J is TRBJ2-2, with a weak D call TRBD1 (6 bases). CDR3 length: 14 amino acids. V was trimmed by 3 bases and J by 7 bases, leaving 12 bases between them. CDR1 SGHTA and CDR2 FQGTGA come from the germline V gene.

This clonotype was found many times. This chain links TRBV28 with TRBJ2-1; a weak D match, TRBD2 (6 bases). The germline CDR1 and CDR2 sequences are MDHEN and SYDVKM. Trimming pared 2 bases from V and 2 bases from J, leaving 7 bases between. The CDR3 has 14 residues. The CDR3 sequence is CASSLGEAYNEQFF. In DNA form, the CDR3 reads TGTGCCAGCAGTTTAGGGGAGGCCTACAATGAGCAGTTCTTC.

This clonotype showed up just a few times. J is TRBJ2-5 and V is TRBV7-6; the D gene is possibly TRBD1 (5 bases). The ends were cut back, 2 bases at V and 5 bases at J, with 9 bases in the middle. Germline CDR1 and CDR2: SGHVS and FNYEAQ. The CDR3 sequence is 13 residues long. The DNA for the CDR3 is TGTGCCAGCAGCTTACAGGGTTGGGAGACCCAGTACTTC. Its protein is CASSLQGWETQYF.

As concerns this clonotype: Since a much larger clone is just one base distant, this may be a read error. The CDR3: CAWSWVGGTANYDYTF. In nucleotides, the CDR3 is TGTGCCTGGAGTTGGGTTGGGGGGACAGCTAACTATGACTACACCTTC. The chain is built from TRBV30 and TRBJ1-2; 7 nucleotides align to TRBD1. Germline CDR1 and CDR2: GTSNPN and SVGIG (reference sequence). This CDR3 has 16 residues.

In this sample, this clonotype turned up a few times. This rearrangement joins TRBV19 to TRBJ2-5; D ambiguous. Per germline, CDR1 LNHDA and CDR2 SQIVND (reference sequence). V was shortened by 6 bases and J by 3 bases, with 11 bases between the two germline ends. The CDR3 extends over 13 amino acids. CDR3 residues: CASSRHRKETQYF. The CDR3 DNA reads as TGTGCCAGTAGCCGACACAGAAAAGAGACCCAGTACTTC.

This clonotype has only a few counts. The chain combines TRBV3-1 with TRBJ2-5; D uncertain. CDR1 LGHDT and CDR2 YNNKEL come from the germline V gene (reference sequence). The V end was cut by 2 bases, the J end by 5 bases, with 6 bases between. This CDR3 contains 12 residues. The CDR3 region is CASSQRRETQYF. The CDR3 DNA reads as TGTGCCAGCAGCCAACGCAGGGAGACCCAGTACTTC.

The V and J genes are TRBV10-3 and TRBJ2-2; TRBD2 matches 10 bases. The CDR3 has 20 residues. Losses at the gene ends were 0 bases for V and 1 base for J; bases not matched to a gene: 11. CDR1 is ENHRY and CDR2 is SYGVKD in the germline V gene. CDR3 residues: CAISESGPSGRDWNTGELFF. The CDR3 region has the DNA TGTGCCATCAGTGAGTCTGGGCCTAGCGGGAGAGATTGGAACACCGGGGAGCTGTTTTTT.

This clonotype was seen a handful of times. This chain uses TRBV6-2 or TRBV6-3 with TRBJ1-6; 7 bases fit TRBD1. Unmatched junction bases numbered 9, after V lost 6 bases and J lost 4 bases. The CDR3 contains 16 residues. Germline loops: CDR1 MNHEY, CDR2 SVGEGT. The CDR3 spells CASRPGQPTYNSPLHF. CDR3 DNA: TGTGCCAGCAGACCGGGACAGCCGACGTATAATTCACCCCTCCACTTT.

This clonotype was detected ten times or more. This chain connects TRBV18 to TRBJ2-7; TRBD1 matches 7 bases. Trimming at V came to 2 bases and at J to 2 bases, leaving 3 bases not matched to a gene. CDR1 is KGHSH, CDR2 LQKENI, per germline. There are 14 residues in the CDR3. CDR3 bases: TGTGCCAGCTCACCAGTGGGGACAGCCTACGAGCAGTACTTC. Translating gives CASSPVGTAYEQYF.

This clonotype was found many times. This chain connects TRBV5-1 to TRBJ2-1, with TRBD2 identical over 7 bases. The CDR3 is 15 amino acids. Trimming removed 0 bases from V and 10 bases from J; junction bases left unmatched: 10. Germline V gives CDR1 SGHRS, CDR2 YFSETQ. CDR3 nucleotides: TGCGCCAGCAGCTTGGGTCTAGCGGCGACTGGGGAGCAGTTCTTC. Protein product: CASSLGLAATGEQFF.

The rearrangement links TRBV4-2 to TRBJ2-7; D may be TRBD2 (6 bases). Germline V lookup: CDR1 LGHNA, CDR2 YNFKEQ. This CDR3 is 16 amino acids long. V was cut by 3 bases and J by 0 bases, with 15 bases left in between. The CDR3 protein is CASSHLRDLSSYEQYF. Here the CDR3 DNA reads TGTGCCAGCAGCCACCTTAGGGACTTGAGCTCCTACGAGCAGTACTTC.

This clonotype was seen at least ten times. The chain couples TRBV24-1 to TRBJ2-7; 11 bases line up with TRBD2. This CDR3 region has 13 residues. Germline values: CDR1 KGHDR, CDR2 SFDVKD. The V gene end was trimmed by 8 bases and the J gene end by 4 bases; junction bases not matched to a gene: 3. CDR3 in amino acids: CATKASGGYEQYF. CDR3 DNA: TGTGCCACCAAGGCTAGCGGGGGGTACGAGCAGTACTTC.

In this sample, this clonotype turned up a few times. The chain joins TRBV7-6 to TRBJ2-5, with 7 bases aligning to TRBD2. The CDR3 is 15 residues long. Germline V gene sequence: CDR1 SGHVS, CDR2 FNYEAQ. The trim removed 5 bases at V and 1 base at J, leaving 7 bases unmatched. CDR3 coding DNA: TGTGCCAGCAGCCGCCCCGGGACTACCCAAGAGACCCAGTACTTC. It specifies CASSRPGTTQETQYF.

The chain joins TRBV6-1 to TRBJ2-1, with D tentatively TRBD2 (5 bases). From germline, CDR1 is MNHNS and CDR2 SASEGT. Trimming left V 6 bases short and J 7 bases short, with 13 bases between. The length of the CDR3 is 13 residues. The CDR3: CASREEGMNEQFF. The DNA of the CDR3 is TGTGCCAGCAGGGAGGAAGGGATGAATGAGCAGTTCTTC.